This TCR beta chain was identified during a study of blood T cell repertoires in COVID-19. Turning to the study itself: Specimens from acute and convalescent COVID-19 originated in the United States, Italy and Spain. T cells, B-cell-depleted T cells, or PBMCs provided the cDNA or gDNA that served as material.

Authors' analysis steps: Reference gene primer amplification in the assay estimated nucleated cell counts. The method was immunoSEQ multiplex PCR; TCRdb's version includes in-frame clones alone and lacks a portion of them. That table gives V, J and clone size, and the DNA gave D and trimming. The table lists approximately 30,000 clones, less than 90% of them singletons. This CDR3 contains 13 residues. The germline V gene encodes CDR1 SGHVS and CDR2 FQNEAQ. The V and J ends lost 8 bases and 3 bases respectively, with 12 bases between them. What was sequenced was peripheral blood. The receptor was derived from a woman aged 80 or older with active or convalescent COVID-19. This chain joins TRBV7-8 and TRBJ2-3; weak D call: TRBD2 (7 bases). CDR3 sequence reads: CASGEGGTDTQYF. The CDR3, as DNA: TGTGCCAGCGGAGAGGGGGGGACAGATACGCAGTATTTT.